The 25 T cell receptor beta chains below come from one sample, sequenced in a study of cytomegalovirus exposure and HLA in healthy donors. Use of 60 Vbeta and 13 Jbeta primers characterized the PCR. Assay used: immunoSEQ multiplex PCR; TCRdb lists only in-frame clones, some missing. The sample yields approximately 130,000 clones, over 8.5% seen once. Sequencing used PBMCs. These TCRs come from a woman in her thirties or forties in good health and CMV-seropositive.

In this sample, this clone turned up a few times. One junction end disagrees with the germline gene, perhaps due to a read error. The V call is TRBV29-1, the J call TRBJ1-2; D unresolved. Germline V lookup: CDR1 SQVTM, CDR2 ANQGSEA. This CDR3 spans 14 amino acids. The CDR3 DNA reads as TGCAGCGTTCCTATTTCCGGGAGAAACTATGGCTACCCCTTC. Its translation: CSVPISGRNYGYPF.

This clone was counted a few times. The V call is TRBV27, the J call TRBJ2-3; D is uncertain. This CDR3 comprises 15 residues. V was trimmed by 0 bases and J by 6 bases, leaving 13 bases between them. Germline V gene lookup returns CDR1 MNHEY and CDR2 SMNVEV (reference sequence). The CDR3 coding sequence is TGTGCCAGCAGTTTATCGATGGCAGGAAGGGATACGCAGTATTTT. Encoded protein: CASSLSMAGRDTQYF.

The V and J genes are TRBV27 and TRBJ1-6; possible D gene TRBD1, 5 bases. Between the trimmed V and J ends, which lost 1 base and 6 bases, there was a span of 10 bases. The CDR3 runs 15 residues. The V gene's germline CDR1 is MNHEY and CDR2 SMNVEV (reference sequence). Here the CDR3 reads CASSLYSGGNSPLHF. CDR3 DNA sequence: TGTGCCAGCAGTTTATATTCCGGGGGTAATTCACCCCTCCACTTT.

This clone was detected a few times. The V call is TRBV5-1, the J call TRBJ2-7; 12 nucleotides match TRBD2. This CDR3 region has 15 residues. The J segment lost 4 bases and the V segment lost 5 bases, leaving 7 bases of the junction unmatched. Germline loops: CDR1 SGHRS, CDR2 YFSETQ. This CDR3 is CASRSSGGASYEQYF. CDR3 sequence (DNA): TGCGCCAGCAGGTCTAGCGGGGGGGCCTCTTACGAGCAGTACTTC.

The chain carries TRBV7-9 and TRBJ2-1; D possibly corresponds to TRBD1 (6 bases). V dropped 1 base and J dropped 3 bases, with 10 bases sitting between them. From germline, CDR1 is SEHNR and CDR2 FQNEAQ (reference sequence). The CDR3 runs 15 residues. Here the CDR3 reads CASSLGTVIYNEQFF. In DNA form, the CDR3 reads TGTGCCAGCAGCTTAGGGACAGTGATCTACAATGAGCAGTTCTTC.

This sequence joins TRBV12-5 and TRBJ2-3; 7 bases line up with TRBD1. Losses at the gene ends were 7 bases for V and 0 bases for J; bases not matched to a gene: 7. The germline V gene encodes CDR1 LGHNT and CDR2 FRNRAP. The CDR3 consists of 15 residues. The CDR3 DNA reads TGTGCTAGTGTCCACAGGGGCTTCAGCACAGATACGCAGTATTTT. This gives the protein CASVHRGFSTDTQYF.

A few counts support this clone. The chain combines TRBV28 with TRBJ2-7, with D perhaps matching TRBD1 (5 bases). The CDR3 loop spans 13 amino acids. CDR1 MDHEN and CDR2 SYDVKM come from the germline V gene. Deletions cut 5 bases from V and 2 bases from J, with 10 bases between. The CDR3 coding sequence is TGTGCCAGCAGTAGACAGTTTCCCTACGAGCAGTACTTC. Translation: CASSRQFPYEQYF. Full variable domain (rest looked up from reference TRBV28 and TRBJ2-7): DVKVTQSSRYLVKRTGEKVFLECVQDMDHENMFWYRQDPGLGLRLIYFSYDVKMKEKGDIPEGYSVSREKKERFSLILESASTNQTSMYLCASSRQFPYEQYFGPGTRLTVT.

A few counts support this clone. The CDR3 nucleotides read TGTGCCAGCAGCGTGCAGGGACAGAACACTGAAGCTTTCTTT. The encoded protein is CASSVQGQNTEAFF. The chain carries TRBV9 and TRBJ1-1; TRBD1 might be the D (6 bases). This CDR3 comprises 14 residues. With 2 bases removed from V and 1 base from J, the gap between germline ends came to 9 bases. Germline V gene data show CDR1 as SGDLS and CDR2 as YYNGEE.

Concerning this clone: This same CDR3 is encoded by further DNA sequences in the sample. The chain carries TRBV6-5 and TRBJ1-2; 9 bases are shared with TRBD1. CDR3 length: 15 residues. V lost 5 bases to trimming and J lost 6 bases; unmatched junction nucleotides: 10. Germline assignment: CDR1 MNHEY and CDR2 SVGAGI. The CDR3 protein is CASSPGQGLTDGYTF. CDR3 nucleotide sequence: TGTGCCAGCAGTCCAGGACAGGGGCTGACCGATGGCTACACCTTC.

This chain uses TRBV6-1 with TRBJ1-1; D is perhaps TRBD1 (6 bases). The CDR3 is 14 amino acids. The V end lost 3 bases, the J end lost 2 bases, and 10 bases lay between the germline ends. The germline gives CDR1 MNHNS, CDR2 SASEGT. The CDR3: CASSDRTVNTEAFF. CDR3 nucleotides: TGTGCCAGCAGTGACCGGACAGTCAACACTGAAGCTTTCTTT.

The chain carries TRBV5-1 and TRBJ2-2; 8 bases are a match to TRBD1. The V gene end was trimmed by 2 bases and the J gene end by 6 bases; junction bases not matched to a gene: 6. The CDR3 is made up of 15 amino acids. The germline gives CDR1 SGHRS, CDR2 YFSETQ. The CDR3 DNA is TGCGCCAGCAGCTTCCAGGGGGCAAGTTCCGGGGAGCTGTTTTTT. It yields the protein CASSFQGASSGELFF.

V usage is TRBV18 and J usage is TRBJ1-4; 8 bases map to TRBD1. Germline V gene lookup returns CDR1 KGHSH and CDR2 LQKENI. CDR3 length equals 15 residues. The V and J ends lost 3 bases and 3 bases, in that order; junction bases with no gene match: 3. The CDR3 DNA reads TGTGCCAGCTCACCGAGGACAGGGTCTAATGAAAAACTGTTTTTT. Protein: CASSPRTGSNEKLFF.

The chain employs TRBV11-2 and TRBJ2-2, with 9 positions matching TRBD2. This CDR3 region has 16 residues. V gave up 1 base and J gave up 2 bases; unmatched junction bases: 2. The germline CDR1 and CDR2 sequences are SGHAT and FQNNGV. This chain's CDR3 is CASSLVGLANTGELFF. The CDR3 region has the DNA TGTGCCAGCAGCTTAGTGGGACTAGCCAACACCGGGGAGCTGTTTTTT.

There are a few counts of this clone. The CDR3 coding sequence is TGTGCCAGTCGGGAGGATACGGCAGATACGCAGTATTTT. Its translation: CASREDTADTQYF. The chain has TRBV19 and TRBJ2-3, with 7 bases lining up with TRBD2. V lost 8 bases and J lost 4; bases outside the gene matches: 6. CDR3 size: 13 residues. The germline gives CDR1 LNHDA, CDR2 SQIVND (reference sequence).

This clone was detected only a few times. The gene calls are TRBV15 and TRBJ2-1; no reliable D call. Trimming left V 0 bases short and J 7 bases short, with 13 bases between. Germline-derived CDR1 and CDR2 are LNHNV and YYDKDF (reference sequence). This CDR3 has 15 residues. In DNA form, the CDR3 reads TGTGCCACCAGCAGAGATTATGACCAGGATAATGAGCAGTTCTTC. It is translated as CATSRDYDQDNEQFF.

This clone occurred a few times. Here the CDR3 reads CASSYRQGAGTEAFF. For the CDR3, the DNA is TGCGCCAGCAGCTACAGACAGGGGGCGGGCACTGAAGCTTTCTTT. The chain employs TRBV5-1 and TRBJ1-1; 10 positions agree with TRBD1. The CDR3 runs 15 residues. Germline V gene data show CDR1 as SGHRS and CDR2 as YFSETQ. Germline trimming cut 3 bases from V and 4 bases from J; bases unmatched to any gene: 6.

The CDR3 DNA sequence: TGTGCCAGCAAGGGGGGGGAATATGATACAGATACGCAGTATTTT. Protein: CASKGGEYDTDTQYF. The chain combines TRBV27 with TRBJ2-3, with D perhaps TRBD2 (7 bases). CDR1 is MNHEY and CDR2 is SMNVEV in the germline V gene (reference sequence). V was clipped by 7 bases and J by 3 bases, with 17 bases between them. This CDR3 region has 15 residues.

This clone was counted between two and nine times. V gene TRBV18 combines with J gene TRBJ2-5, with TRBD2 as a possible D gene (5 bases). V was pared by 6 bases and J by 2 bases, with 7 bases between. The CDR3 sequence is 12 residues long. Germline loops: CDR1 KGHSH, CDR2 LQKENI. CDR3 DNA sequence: TGTGCCAGCTCGGGAGTTCAAGAGACCCAGTACTTC. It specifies CASSGVQETQYF.

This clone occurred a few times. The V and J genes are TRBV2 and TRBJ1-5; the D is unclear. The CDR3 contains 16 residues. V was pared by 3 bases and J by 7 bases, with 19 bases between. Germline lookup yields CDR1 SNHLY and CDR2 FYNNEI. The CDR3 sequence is CASSDGVFSGSQPQHF. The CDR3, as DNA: TGTGCCAGCAGTGACGGGGTCTTCTCTGGTTCGCAGCCCCAGCATTTT.

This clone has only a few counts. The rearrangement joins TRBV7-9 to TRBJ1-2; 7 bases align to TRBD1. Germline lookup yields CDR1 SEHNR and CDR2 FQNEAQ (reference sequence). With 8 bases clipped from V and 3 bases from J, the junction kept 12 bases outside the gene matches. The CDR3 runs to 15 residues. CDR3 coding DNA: TGTGCCAGCGCCTCGTTGGACAGGATGTACTATGGCTACACCTTC. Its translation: CASASLDRMYYGYTF. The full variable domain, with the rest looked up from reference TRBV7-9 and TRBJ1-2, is DTGVSQNPRHKITKRGQNVTFRCDPISEHNRLYWYRQTLGQGPEFLTYFQNEAQLEKSRLLSDRFSAERPKGSFSTLEIQRTEQGDSAMYLCASASLDRMYYGYTFGSGTRLTVV.

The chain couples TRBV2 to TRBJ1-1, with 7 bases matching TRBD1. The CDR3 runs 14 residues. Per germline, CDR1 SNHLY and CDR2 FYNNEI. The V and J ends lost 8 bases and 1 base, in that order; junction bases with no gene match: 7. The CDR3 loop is CASGTVRENTEAFF. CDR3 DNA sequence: TGTGCCAGCGGGACAGTTAGGGAGAACACTGAAGCTTTCTTT.

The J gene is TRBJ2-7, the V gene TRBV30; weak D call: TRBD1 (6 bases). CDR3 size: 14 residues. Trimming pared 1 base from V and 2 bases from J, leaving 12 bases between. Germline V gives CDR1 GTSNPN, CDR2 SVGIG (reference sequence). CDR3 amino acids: CAWSGSGAPYEQYF. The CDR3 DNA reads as TGTGCCTGGAGTGGGTCAGGGGCCCCCTACGAGCAGTACTTC.

The CDR3 DNA sequence: TGTGCCAGCAGTGTCAAGGGACATAGCAATCAGCCCCAGCATTTT. Translation gives CASSVKGHSNQPQHF. The chain carries TRBV6-1 and TRBJ1-5; possibly TRBD1 for D (6 bases). V gave up 4 bases and J gave up 0 bases, with 10 bases separating them. Germline CDR1 MNHNS, CDR2 SASEGT. The CDR3 runs 15 residues.

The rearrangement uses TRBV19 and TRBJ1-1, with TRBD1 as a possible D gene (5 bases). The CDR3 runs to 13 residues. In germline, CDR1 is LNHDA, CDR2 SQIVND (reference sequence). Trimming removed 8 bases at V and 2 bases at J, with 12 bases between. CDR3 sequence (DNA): TGTGCCAGTGGATGGCAGGGAAACACTGAAGCTTTCTTT. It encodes CASGWQGNTEAFF.

The CDR3 DNA reads as TGTGCCAGCTCACCGGCCAGTGTCGGGGAGCTGTTTTTT. Translation gives CASSPASVGELFF. The chain links TRBV18 to TRBJ2-2; no reliable D call. Germline V gene lookup returns CDR1 KGHSH and CDR2 LQKENI. Trimming took off 3 bases at V and 7 bases at J, with 9 bases between the two ends. The length of the CDR3 is 13 residues. The entire variable domain, with the rest obtained from reference TRBV18 and TRBJ2-2, is as follows: NAGVMQNPRHLVRRRGQEARLRCSPMKGHSHVYWYRQLPEEGLKFMVYLQKENIIDESGMPKERFSAEFPKEGPSILRIQQVVRGDSAAYFCASSPASVGELFFGEGSRLTVL.